The 19 T cell receptor beta chains presented below share a single source sample, sequenced in a study of shared clonotypes between healthy human individuals. TCRdb's table, derived via immunoSEQ multiplex PCR, lists solely in-frame clones and lacks some. The sample consists of some 2,500,000 clones, 93% of them appearing once. Sequencing input: naive CD4+ T cells from PBMCs. This sample's subset: CD45RA+ positively selected. Receptor source: a young man in good health. Some clones in this sample may be carry-over from other donors' samples.

V and J are TRBV2 and TRBJ2-7; D not certain. The germline V and J ends were trimmed by 5 bases and 7 bases, with 9 bases remaining between them. The germline CDR1 and CDR2 sequences are SNHLY and FYNNEI. There are 11 residues in the CDR3. DNA of the CDR3: TGTGCCAGCAGTCCCCGTGGAGAGCAGTACTTC. Amino acids: CASSPRGEQYF.

This clone was counted once. The chain employs TRBV7-2 and TRBJ1-2, with D unresolved. V gave up 5 bases and J gave up 8 bases, with 12 bases separating them. This CDR3 region has 12 residues. The V gene's germline CDR1 is SGHTA and CDR2 FQGNSA. The CDR3 coding sequence is TGTGCCAGCAGCCCGCGCGGGTCGGGCTACACCTTC. Translated, it gives CASSPRGSGYTF.

This rearrangement joins TRBV2 to TRBJ2-7; D is possibly TRBD1 or TRBD2 (5 bases each). The germline V and J ends were trimmed by 4 bases and 4 bases, with 17 bases remaining between them. Germline V gene sequence: CDR1 SNHLY, CDR2 FYNNEI. CDR3 length equals 15 residues. CDR3 amino acids: CASSGSPGPYYEQYF. The CDR3 DNA reads as TGTGCCAGCAGTGGATCACCGGGACCATATTACGAGCAGTACTTC.

V usage is TRBV7-9 and J usage is TRBJ2-7, with D perhaps matching TRBD1 or TRBD2 (5 bases each). The germline V gene encodes CDR1 SEHNR and CDR2 FQNEAQ (reference sequence). CDR3 length: 16 amino acids. The V gene lost 4 bases and the J gene lost 1 base, with 17 bases spanning the gap. The CDR3 sequence: CASSYLGAGGSYEQYF. CDR3 DNA sequence: TGTGCCAGCAGCTACCTAGGGGCGGGCGGGTCCTACGAGCAGTACTTC.

CDR3 nucleotide sequence: TGTGCCAGCAGTCCCACAGACTGGGGTGGCGAGACCCAGTACTTC. This sequence encodes CASSPTDWGGETQYF. The chain carries TRBV27 and TRBJ2-5, with D unresolved. The CDR3 consists of 15 residues. Germline V gene sequence: CDR1 MNHEY, CDR2 SMNVEV (reference sequence). Trimming left V 5 bases short and J 5 bases short, with 18 bases between.

The rearrangement links TRBV11-2 to TRBJ2-3; D gene unclear. V was clipped by 1 base and J by 6 bases, with 11 bases between them. CDR3 size: 14 residues. Germline-derived CDR1 and CDR2 are SGHAT and FQNNGV. This chain's CDR3 is CASSLVAAADTQYF. For the CDR3, the DNA is TGTGCCAGCAGCTTAGTAGCAGCTGCGGATACGCAGTATTTT.

V and J are TRBV6-1 and TRBJ2-3, with D maybe TRBD2 (6 bases). CDR3 length equals 14 residues. Germline CDR1 MNHNS, CDR2 SASEGT. Deletions cut 8 bases from V and 0 bases from J, with 12 bases between. The DNA for the CDR3 is TGTGCCAGCGCTGCAGGGACTAGCACAGATACGCAGTATTTT. Translating it yields CASAAGTSTDTQYF.

V and J are TRBV6-4 and TRBJ2-3; D gene uncertain. Germline V gene lookup returns CDR1 MRHNA and CDR2 SNTAGT. Trimming shortened V by 4 bases and J by 2 bases, and 10 bases separated the two germline ends. The CDR3 contains 14 residues. The DNA for the CDR3 is TGTGCCAGCAGTGTTGGAGACACCACAGATACGCAGTATTTT. It specifies CASSVGDTTDTQYF.

This clone was detected once. The genes are TRBV4-3 and TRBJ2-4; the match to TRBD2 covers 7 bases. The V segment lost 1 base and the J segment 2 bases; nucleotides outside the gene matches: 8. CDR1 and CDR2 from the germline V gene are LGHNA and YSLEER. The CDR3 spans 17 residues. CDR3 sequence (DNA): TGCGCCAGCAGCCAAGGAAGCGGGAAGGGACCCAAAAACATTCAGTACTTC. Amino acid sequence: CASSQGSGKGPKNIQYF.

V is TRBV5-1 and J is TRBJ2-5; perhaps TRBD1 as D (5 bases). V gave up 2 bases and J gave up 4 bases, with 9 bases separating them. This CDR3 is 13 amino acids long. Germline V gene lookup returns CDR1 SGHRS and CDR2 YFSETQ. As DNA, the CDR3 is TGCGCCAGCAGCTTAGGGGATACAGAGACCCAGTACTTC. Its protein product is CASSLGDTETQYF.

V and J are TRBV2 and TRBJ2-5, with D possibly being TRBD2 (6 bases). Germline V CDR1 and CDR2: SNHLY, FYNNEI. CDR3 length: 11 residues. V lost 7 bases, J lost 4 bases, and 7 bases lay in between. The DNA for the CDR3 is TGTGCCAGCAAAGCGGGAGAGACCCAGTACTTC. Protein: CASKAGETQYF.

This chain links TRBV7-8 with TRBJ1-3; no reliable D call. V lost 1 base, J lost 4 bases, and 8 bases lay in between. The CDR3 runs to 14 residues. Germline values: CDR1 SGHVS, CDR2 FQNEAQ. The CDR3 DNA follows: TGTGCCAGCAGCTTAGACAAGGCGGGAAACACCATATATTTT. Protein product: CASSLDKAGNTIYF.

This sequence joins TRBV18 and TRBJ2-7, with TRBD2 matching 12 bases. The junction had 4 bases not matched to a gene; V was cut back by 3 bases and J by 4 bases. The CDR3 runs to 15 residues. Germline V gives CDR1 KGHSH, CDR2 LQKENI. CDR3 nucleotides: TGTGCCAGCTCACCCCGGACTAGCGGGAAGTACGAGCAGTACTTC. As protein: CASSPRTSGKYEQYF.

This chain connects TRBV7-9 to TRBJ2-3; 7 bases agree with TRBD2. This CDR3 comprises 17 residues. Germline V gene sequence: CDR1 SEHNR, CDR2 FQNEAQ (reference sequence). The trim removed 2 bases at V and 0 bases at J, leaving 8 bases unmatched. CDR3 nucleotides: TGTGCCAGCAGCTTACTTGGCGGGGGACTTAGCACAGATACGCAGTATTTT. Residues: CASSLLGGGLSTDTQYF.

The table lists this clone with a few counts. The gene calls are TRBV2 and TRBJ1-5; 10 bases match TRBD1. Germline CDR1 reads SNHLY; CDR2 reads FYNNEI. Germline trimming cut 5 bases from V and 7 bases from J; bases unmatched to any gene: 2. The CDR3 sequence is 13 residues long. The CDR3 here is CASSRTGGQPQHF. The CDR3, as DNA: TGTGCCAGCAGTCGGACAGGGGGACAGCCCCAGCATTTT.

This chain connects TRBV7-8 to TRBJ2-7; 8 bases are a match to TRBD2. Germline V lookup: CDR1 SGHVS, CDR2 FQNEAQ. V was pared by 6 bases and J by 4 bases, with 8 bases of the junction left unmatched. This CDR3 has 14 amino acids. The CDR3 sequence: CASSSGGRWYEQYF. The CDR3 DNA reads TGTGCCAGCAGTTCCGGCGGGAGGTGGTACGAGCAGTACTTC.

The CDR3 sequence is CASSQDLGGGVREQFF. CDR3 in DNA: TGCGCCAGCAGCCAAGATCTAGGGGGGGGTGTACGTGAGCAGTTCTTC. The genes are TRBV4-1 and TRBJ2-1; a weak D match, TRBD2 (7 bases). This CDR3 comprises 16 residues. Per the germline V gene, CDR1 is MGHRA and CDR2 is YSYEKL. Trimming took off 0 bases at V and 9 bases at J, with 18 bases between the two ends.

This chain uses TRBV7-3 with TRBJ1-1; no clear D gene. Germline CDR1 is SGHTA and CDR2 is FQGTGA. CDR3 length equals 11 residues. V lost 8 bases to trimming and J lost 4 bases, with 8 bases between them. The CDR3 is CASALGTEAFF. The CDR3 DNA reads TGTGCCAGCGCTCTGGGCACTGAAGCTTTCTTT.

The chain carries TRBV5-1 and TRBJ2-5, with no clear D. Trimming took 0 bases from V and 1 from J, leaving 7 bases between them. This CDR3 spans 14 amino acids. The V gene's germline CDR1 is SGHRS and CDR2 YFSETQ. CDR3 loop: CASSLGHVQETQYF. CDR3 DNA: TGCGCCAGCAGCTTGGGACACGTCCAAGAGACCCAGTACTTC.